One and the same sample provided the 29 T cell receptor beta chains below, sequenced in a study of shared clonotypes between healthy human individuals. The table came from immunoSEQ multiplex PCR; TCRdb's copy has only in-frame clones and leaves some out. This table holds approximately 2.4 million clones, around 95% found once. Sequencing was done on a sample of naive CD4+ T cells sorted from blood. Subset noted: CD45RA+ positively selected. The receptors were gathered from a man aged 18 to 30 in good health.

V is TRBV7-9 and J is TRBJ1-3, with TRBD1 matching over 7 bases. V lost 5 bases to trimming and J lost 0 bases; unmatched junction nucleotides: 4. This CDR3 contains 15 residues. Germline CDR1 and CDR2: SEHNR and FQNEAQ (reference sequence). The DNA for the CDR3 is TGTGCCAGCAGCCTCGGGACAGCCTCTGGAAACACCATATATTTT. Translation: CASSLGTASGNTIYF.

The CDR3 sequence: CASSLGQGTNSNQPQHF. The CDR3 DNA reads TGTGCCAGCAGCTTAGGGCAGGGCACTAATAGCAATCAGCCCCAGCATTTT. The rearrangement uses TRBV7-8 and TRBJ1-5; maybe TRBD1 (5 bases). CDR1 and CDR2 (germline): SGHVS, FQNEAQ. The CDR3 extends over 17 amino acids. With 1 base removed from V and 0 bases from J, the gap between germline ends came to 13 bases. Full variable domain (outside the CDR3, taken from reference TRBV7-8 and TRBJ1-5): GAGVSQSPRYKVAKRGQDVALRCDPISGHVSLFWYQQALGQGPEFLTYFQNEAQLDKSGLPSDRFFAERPEGSVSTLKIQRTQQEDSAVYLCASSLGQGTNSNQPQHFGDGTRLSIL.

The rearrangement joins TRBV5-5 to TRBJ2-7, with TRBD1 matching over 7 bases. The CDR3 contains 12 residues. Germline CDR1 SGHKS, CDR2 YYEKEE (reference sequence). Trimming cost V 7 bases and J 5 bases; bases outside gene matches: 6. DNA of the CDR3: TGTGCCAGCCACAGGGGTTCGGACGAGCAGTACTTC. It encodes CASHRGSDEQYF.

The chain has TRBV6-5 and TRBJ1-2, with TRBD1 identical over 8 bases. V shed 5 bases and J 4 bases; nucleotides not matched to a gene: 9. Germline CDR1 and CDR2: MNHEY and SVGAGI. The CDR3 has 15 amino acids. The chain's CDR3 is CASSVTPGTGYGYTF. The CDR3, as DNA: TGTGCCAGCAGTGTGACCCCTGGGACAGGCTATGGCTACACCTTC.

This clone was seen once. This chain links TRBV13 with TRBJ2-2; 8 nucleotides match TRBD2. The CDR3 has 15 residues. J was trimmed by 6 bases and V by 0 bases; bases with no gene match: 3. From germline, CDR1 is PRHDT and CDR2 FYEKMQ (reference sequence). DNA for the CDR3: TGTGCCAGCAGCTTAGGCGGGAGGGCCGCCGGGGAGCTGTTTTTT. As protein: CASSLGGRAAGELFF.

V usage is TRBV18 and J usage is TRBJ1-1; TRBD1 matches at 9 bases. With 4 bases clipped from V and 5 bases from J, the junction kept 5 bases outside the gene matches. Per germline, CDR1 KGHSH and CDR2 LQKENI. The CDR3 loop spans 14 amino acids. The CDR3 DNA follows: TGTGCCAGCTCACAAGGGACAGGGAGGACTGAAGCTTTCTTT. Protein: CASSQGTGRTEAFF.

This chain connects TRBV4-2 to TRBJ2-4; D is perhaps TRBD1 or TRBD2 (6 bases each). Trimming stripped 0 bases from V and 6 bases from J, with 12 bases between. Germline V gene data show CDR1 as LGHNA and CDR2 as YNFKEQ. The CDR3 contains 15 residues. The CDR3 region is CASSQESGAGNIQYF. CDR3 bases: TGTGCCAGCAGCCAAGAGTCGGGGGCGGGAAACATTCAGTACTTC.

V usage is TRBV7-9 and J usage is TRBJ1-5, with TRBD1 identical over 11 bases. This CDR3 is built from 17 residues. The trim removed 5 bases at V and 11 bases at J, leaving 17 bases unmatched. The germline CDR1 and CDR2 sequences are SEHNR and FQNEAQ (reference sequence). CDR3 sequence reads: CASSPGTGGGWVRAQHF. The CDR3 region has the DNA TGTGCCAGCAGCCCCGGGACAGGGGGGGGTTGGGTAAGGGCCCAGCATTTT.

The V and J genes are TRBV11-2 and TRBJ2-2; no clear D gene. Germline CDR1 and CDR2: SGHAT and FQNNGV. The length of the CDR3 is 14 residues. V was trimmed by 3 bases and J by 6 bases, leaving 11 bases between them. As DNA, the CDR3 is TGTGCCAGCAGCTTCTCCGCTTCGGCCGGGGAGCTGTTTTTT. Its protein product is CASSFSASAGELFF.

The J gene is TRBJ1-2, the V gene TRBV19, with a tentative D call TRBD1 (5 bases). Trimming pared 3 bases from V and 4 bases from J, leaving 15 bases between. The CDR3 runs 15 residues. Per germline, CDR1 LNHDA and CDR2 SQIVND (reference sequence). The CDR3, as DNA: TGTGCCAGTAGTATCCTCCTTGGGGCGGGCTATGGCTACACCTTC. Translating it yields CASSILLGAGYGYTF.

The genes are TRBV7-9 and TRBJ1-2, with D hard to call. Germline CDR1 and CDR2: SEHNR and FQNEAQ (reference sequence). Trimming removed 3 bases at V and 6 bases at J, with 11 bases between. CDR3 size: 13 residues. CDR3 sequence (DNA): TGTGCCAGCAGCTTCGGTTTTTCTGATGGCTACACCTTC. This gives the protein CASSFGFSDGYTF.

The chain uses TRBV29-1 and TRBJ1-1, with D possibly matching TRBD1 (6 bases). The CDR3 is made up of 12 amino acids. V lost 6 bases to trimming and J lost 2 bases, with 10 bases between them. Per the germline V gene, CDR1 is SQVTM and CDR2 is ANQGSEA. This CDR3 reads CSVEGHNTEAFF. The CDR3 bases are TGCAGCGTGGAGGGACATAACACTGAAGCTTTCTTT.

CDR3 protein: CASSGDSEETQYF. DNA of the CDR3: TGTGCCAGCAGTGGTGATTCGGAAGAGACCCAGTACTTC. The rearrangement uses TRBV6-5 and TRBJ2-5; D not resolved. Germline V lookup: CDR1 MNHEY, CDR2 SVGAGI. V was shortened by 5 bases and J by 3 bases, with 10 bases between the two germline ends. The CDR3 has 13 amino acids.

Turning to this clone: In the same sample, other DNA sequences code for this CDR3. The chain links TRBV2 to TRBJ2-7, with D possibly being TRBD1 (6 bases). Trimming took 1 base from V and 2 from J, leaving 9 bases between them. Germline-derived CDR1 and CDR2 are SNHLY and FYNNEI. This CDR3 comprises 14 residues. The CDR3: CASSEGRGAYEQYF. The CDR3 DNA sequence: TGTGCCAGCAGTGAAGGCAGGGGAGCCTACGAGCAGTACTTC.

The gene calls are TRBV6-1 and TRBJ2-3; 8 nucleotides match TRBD2. The CDR3 consists of 16 residues. Germline lookup yields CDR1 MNHNS and CDR2 SASEGT. V was pared by 2 bases and J by 2 bases, with 6 bases of the junction left unmatched. For the CDR3, the DNA is TGTGCCAGCAGTGAAAGGGGCGGGGGGACCACAGATACGCAGTATTTT. This translates into CASSERGGGTTDTQYF.

Note on this clone: This CDR3 is also generated by other DNA sequences in the sample. This chain uses TRBV28 with TRBJ2-6; weak D call: TRBD1 (6 bases). There are 14 residues in the CDR3. Looked up from germline, CDR1 is MDHEN and CDR2 is SYDVKM. Between the trimmed V and J ends, which lost 7 bases and 1 base, there was a span of 8 bases. The CDR3 nucleotides read TGTGCCAGCAAACAGGGTTCTGGGGCCAACGTCCTGACTTTC. This sequence encodes CASKQGSGANVLTF.

Only one count was recorded for this clone. The same CDR3 can be traced to other DNA sequences in this sample. The gene calls are TRBV5-1 and TRBJ2-3; the D is unclear. The germline gives CDR1 SGHRS, CDR2 YFSETQ. This CDR3 is 12 amino acids long. V lost 4 bases, J lost 3 bases, and 6 bases lay in between. The CDR3 sequence is CASSQSTDTQYF. In DNA, the CDR3 is TGCGCCAGCAGCCAGAGTACAGATACGCAGTATTTT.

V is TRBV2 and J is TRBJ2-3; TRBD2 matches 7 bases. V was clipped by 7 bases and J by 0 bases; unmatched bases: 4. The germline V gene encodes CDR1 SNHLY and CDR2 FYNNEI. The CDR3 extends over 14 amino acids. CDR3 loop: CASKAGTSTDTQYF. The CDR3 nucleotides read TGTGCCAGCAAAGCGGGGACTAGCACAGATACGCAGTATTTT.

The chain uses TRBV2 and TRBJ2-3, with 7 bases that match TRBD2. Looked up from germline, CDR1 is SNHLY and CDR2 is FYNNEI. The CDR3 spans 14 residues. The J segment lost 3 bases and the V segment lost 6 bases, leaving 6 bases of the junction unmatched. CDR3 loop: CASRLAEATDTQYF. In nucleotides, the CDR3 is TGTGCCAGCAGGCTAGCGGAGGCGACAGATACGCAGTATTTT.

This chain links TRBV7-2 with TRBJ1-2; no clear D gene. With 4 bases removed from V and 3 bases from J, the gap between germline ends came to 9 bases. Germline CDR1 and CDR2: SGHTA and FQGNSA. CDR3 length: 13 residues. CDR3 DNA sequence: TGTGCCAGCAGCTCGCTTACCTACTATGGCTACACCTTC. Amino acids: CASSSLTYYGYTF.

The rearrangement joins TRBV9 to TRBJ1-2, with TRBD1 identical over 7 bases. Trimming removed 0 bases from V and 6 bases from J; junction bases left unmatched: 11. Germline lookup yields CDR1 SGDLS and CDR2 YYNGEE. This CDR3 region has 16 residues. The CDR3 loop reads CASSVVGQAAFDGYTF. DNA for the CDR3: TGTGCCAGCAGCGTAGTTGGACAGGCGGCCTTCGATGGCTACACCTTC.

V usage is TRBV5-4 and J usage is TRBJ1-6, with D uncertain. Trimming left V 0 bases short and J 10 bases short, with 14 bases between. The germline gives CDR1 SGHNT, CDR2 YYREEE (reference sequence). This CDR3 region has 15 residues. CDR3 sequence (DNA): TGTGCCAGCAGCTTGGGGTCGGCATGGCAATCACCCCTCCACTTT. This translates into CASSLGSAWQSPLHF.

This rearrangement joins TRBV4-1 to TRBJ1-1, with 7 positions matching TRBD1. V dropped 3 bases and J dropped 2; count of bases not matched to a gene: 6. This CDR3 has 15 amino acids. Germline CDR1 MGHRA, CDR2 YSYEKL. The CDR3, as DNA: TGCGCCAGCAGCCAGACCGGGACAGTTAACACTGAAGCTTTCTTT. The encoded protein is CASSQTGTVNTEAFF.

V is TRBV18 and J is TRBJ2-2, with D tentatively TRBD1 (6 bases). Germline values: CDR1 KGHSH, CDR2 LQKENI. The CDR3 extends over 13 amino acids. V was clipped by 3 bases and J by 6 bases, with 8 bases between them. CDR3 sequence reads: CASSPTGSGELFF. The CDR3 DNA is TGTGCCAGCTCACCTACAGGGTCCGGGGAGCTGTTTTTT.

The gene calls are TRBV5-1 and TRBJ1-6; the match to TRBD1 covers 7 bases. This CDR3 region has 18 residues. The germline gives CDR1 SGHRS, CDR2 YFSETQ. V shed 4 bases and J 1 base; nucleotides not matched to a gene: 11. The DNA for the CDR3 is TGCGCCAGCAGCAAAGTACAGGGGCTCGGGTCCTATAATTCACCCCTCCACTTT. The encoded protein is CASSKVQGLGSYNSPLHF.

The chain links TRBV7-2 to TRBJ1-4; D is unresolved. Germline V gene sequence: CDR1 SGHTA, CDR2 FQGNSA. The CDR3 sequence is 13 residues long. The germline V and J ends were trimmed by 4 bases and 2 bases, with 5 bases remaining between them. This CDR3 reads CASSYGTNEKLFF. CDR3 in DNA: TGTGCCAGCAGCTACGGTACTAATGAAAAACTGTTTTTT.

The chain combines TRBV19 with TRBJ2-7; D possibly corresponds to TRBD1 (6 bases). The germline gives CDR1 LNHDA, CDR2 SQIVND (reference sequence). The CDR3 has 15 amino acids. Trimming removed 5 bases at V and 5 bases at J, with 19 bases between. The CDR3 DNA follows: TGTGCCAGTAGTCTCCGAGGGGCCAGGGGCCACGAGCAGTACTTC. This codes for CASSLRGARGHEQYF.

V is TRBV5-8 and J is TRBJ2-1; a weak D match, TRBD2 (6 bases). The CDR3 is 14 residues long. Per germline, CDR1 SGHTS and CDR2 YDEGEE. Trimming cost V 1 base and J 3 bases, with 8 bases left between them. This chain's CDR3 is CASSLMRDYNEQFF. CDR3 nucleotide sequence: TGTGCCAGCAGCTTGATGCGGGACTACAATGAGCAGTTCTTC.

The chain is built from TRBV27 and TRBJ2-3; TRBD2 matches at 7 bases. The CDR3 sequence is 14 residues long. From germline, CDR1 is MNHEY and CDR2 SMNVEV (reference sequence). J gave up 4 bases and V 4 bases, and 5 bases lay outside the gene matches. Here the CDR3 DNA reads TGTGCCAGCAGTTACGGACTAGAAGCAGATACGCAGTATTTT. Translated: CASSYGLEADTQYF.